This TCR beta chain derives from a study of blood T cell repertoires in COVID-19. About the study: COVID-19 samples from acute and convalescent phases originated in the United States, Italy and Spain. PBMCs, B-cell-depleted T cells, or T cells were the source of the cDNA or gDNA that made up the material.

Per the authors' pipeline: From reference gene primer amplification, estimates of nucleated cell counts were derived. Sequenced by immunoSEQ multiplex PCR; TCRdb stores in-frame clones only, minus some. Clonal size and the V and J genes are those of that table, whereas D and trimming came from the DNA. Of some 380,000 clones in the sample, nearly 90% were seen once. Input material: peripheral blood. This clonotype originated in a man aged 18-30 years with active or convalescent COVID-19.

The CDR3 nucleotides read TGTGCCAGCAACTACGGGGGAATGTACGAGCAGTACTTC. Amino acids: CASNYGGMYEQYF. This sequence joins TRBV6-5 and TRBJ2-7; a weak D match, TRBD2 (6 bases). The germline V gene has CDR1 MNHEY and CDR2 SVGAGI. Trimming removed 7 bases from V and 4 bases from J, with 14 bases in between. This CDR3 contains 13 residues.